What follows are 31 T cell receptor beta chains derived from one specimen sequenced in a study of T cells in women clearing cervical HPV infection (dated by TCRdb to the late 2010s). Library preparation was by the immunoSEQ multiplex PCR assay. In its TCRdb copy, this immuneACCESS table keeps in-frame sequences only and misses some clones. Where compared with another copy, unresolved V genes explain less than half of these, and the others have no known cause. This sample's table lists some 25,000 clones. About 6% of the sample is taken by the ten largest. The sample was blood buffy coat. The receptors originated from a woman between 18 and 69 years old with a cervical HPV16 infection that either progressed to CIN3+ or cleared (not recorded which).

In regard to this clone: The read terminates 3 residues before the CDR3 end, so the remaining end is supplied by the germline J gene. This rearrangement joins TRBV18 to TRBJ1-2; D gene unclear. In germline, CDR1 is KGHSH, CDR2 LQKENI. The CDR3 covers 14 residues. CDR3 DNA (partial): TGTGCCAGCTCCCCCTTGGGCAGCTCCTACGAC. Protein product: CASSPLGSSYD. The whole CDR3 region reads CASSPLGSSYDYTF.

In regard to this clone: The sequence runs out 3 residues before the end of the CDR3; the remainder is reconstructed from the germline J gene. The chain employs TRBV19 and TRBJ1-2; 9 bases are a match to TRBD1. CDR1 is LNHDA, CDR2 SQIVND, per germline (reference sequence). The CDR3 is 16 residues long. The CDR3 bases that were read are TGTGCCAGTAGTACTCAACAGGGACAGGGCCTCTACGAC. Its translation: CASSTQQGQGLYD. The CDR3 as a whole reads CASSTQQGQGLYDYTF.

With respect to this clone: The observed sequence ends 3 residues before the CDR3 terminus, with the missing tail filled in from the germline J gene. V gene TRBV7-9 combines with J gene TRBJ2-7; D is possibly TRBD2 (5 bases). Looked up from germline, CDR1 is SEHNR and CDR2 is FQNEAQ (reference sequence). The CDR3 is 13 residues long. Trimming removed 4 bases at V and 6 bases at J, with 13 bases between. The CDR3 protein is CASSSVTEGEQYF. CDR3 DNA (partial): TGTGCCAGCAGCTCCGTTACTGAGGGCGAG.

Details on this clone: Read coverage stops 3 residues before the CDR3 terminus; the germline J gene supplies the remainder. This chain uses TRBV5-4 with TRBJ1-2, with 9 bases matching TRBD1. Germline CDR1 and CDR2: SGHNT and YYREEE (reference sequence). Unmatched junction bases numbered 3, after V lost 4 bases and J lost 2 bases. The CDR3 loop spans 14 amino acids. The CDR3 sequence: CASSRDRVNYGYTF. The CDR3 DNA, read in part, is TGTGCCAGCAGCCGGGACAGGGTGAACTATGGC. Drawing the rest from reference TRBV5-4 and TRBJ1-2, the complete variable domain is ETGVTQSPTHLIKTRGQQVTLRCSSQSGHNTVSWYQQALGQGPQFIFQYYREEENGRGNFPPRFSGLQFPNYSSELNVNALELDDSALYLCASSRDRVNYGYTFGSGTRLTVV.

CDR3 loop: CASSGQGLHGYTF. The sequenced part of the CDR3 DNA is TGTGCCAGCAGCGGACAGGGCCTTCATGGC. The V and J genes are TRBV2 and TRBJ1-2, with 8 bases that match TRBD1. The read comes to an end 3 residues before the CDR3 does, leaving the germline J gene to fill in the end. Germline V lookup: CDR1 SNHLY, CDR2 FYNNEI. This CDR3 region has 13 residues. After removal of 6 bases from V and 6 bases from J, the junction contained 6 bases not matched to a gene.

As concerns this clone: The read terminates 3 residues before the CDR3 end, so the remaining end is supplied by the germline J gene. The V call is TRBV19, the J call TRBJ2-5; 12 nucleotides agree with TRBD2. The length of the CDR3 is 15 residues. J lost 1 base, V lost 7 bases, and 4 bases had no gene match. Per germline, CDR1 LNHDA and CDR2 SQIVND (reference sequence). CDR3: CASTPSGRGQETQYF. The part of the CDR3 DNA that was read is TGTGCCAGTACTCCTAGCGGGAGGGGCCAAGAGACC.

For this clone: With the read ending 3 residues before the CDR3 end, the germline J gene is used to fill in that end. The chain has TRBV11-3 and TRBJ2-1; 7 bases are shared with TRBD1. Losses at the gene ends were 1 base for V and 0 bases for J; bases not matched to a gene: 0. Germline CDR1 is SGHNT and CDR2 is YENEEA. The length of the CDR3 is 15 residues. The covered CDR3 bases are TGTGCCAGCAGCTTAGGACAGGGCTCCTACAATGAG. This encodes CASSLGQGSYNE. The entire CDR3 reads CASSLGQGSYNEQFF.

A note on this clone: The read is 3 residues too short to cover the CDR3 end, so that end is filled in from the germline J gene. The J gene is TRBJ1-3, the V gene TRBV2; no reliable D call. CDR3 size: 13 residues. Germline values: CDR1 SNHLY, CDR2 FYNNEI. V gave up 7 bases and J gave up 4 bases, with 11 bases separating them. The CDR3: CASKRERGNTIYF. The CDR3 bases that were read are TGTGCCAGCAAACGCGAACGCGGAAACACC.

A remark on this clone: The DNA ends 3 residues before the CDR3 does, and the rest of the CDR3 is filled in from the germline J gene. This chain uses TRBV19 with TRBJ2-4; 8 positions match TRBD1. The germline gives CDR1 LNHDA, CDR2 SQIVND (reference sequence). This CDR3 comprises 14 residues. The sequenced part of the CDR3 DNA is TGTGCCACTATAAGGACAGGGATTGGGGTCGGT. This translates into CATIRTGIGVG. The whole CDR3 protein reads CATIRTGIGVGQYF.

About this clone: The CDR3 end is not reached by the read, which stops 3 residues before it; the germline J gene fills it in. The rearrangement joins TRBV7-9 to TRBJ1-2; 8 nucleotides match TRBD1. The germline gives CDR1 SEHNR, CDR2 FQNEAQ (reference sequence). J lost 7 bases, V lost 1 base, and 5 bases had no gene match. This CDR3 is 14 amino acids long. CDR3 bases read: TGTGCCAGCAGCTTAGTCCAGGGGGCTTCTGGC. Translating it yields CASSLVQGASG. From start to end, the CDR3 is CASSLVQGASGYTF.

As to this clone: The read ends 3 residues before the CDR3 terminus; that terminus is restored from the germline J gene. V is TRBV19 and J is TRBJ1-5, with TRBD1 identical over 7 bases. Germline V gene sequence: CDR1 LNHDA, CDR2 SQIVND (reference sequence). Trimming cost V 10 bases and J 7 bases; bases outside gene matches: 7. The CDR3 consists of 12 residues. The CDR3 bases that were read are TGTGCCACCCGACAGGGCGGGCAGCCC. Amino acids: CATRQGGQP. The full CDR3 reads CATRQGGQPQHF.

As to this clone: The read stops 3 residues short of the end of the CDR3; the missing end is completed from the germline J gene. The chain joins TRBV20-1 to TRBJ2-1, with 8 bases aligning to TRBD2. CDR1 is DFQATT and CDR2 is SNEGSKA in the germline V gene (reference sequence). V lost 0 bases and J lost 8; bases outside the gene matches: 9. The CDR3 consists of 15 residues. CDR3 DNA, as far as it was read: TGCAGTGCTAGAGATCTCGGGCTAGCGGGTGATGAG. It specifies CSARDLGLAGDE. The entire CDR3 sequence reads CSARDLGLAGDEQFF.

As to this clone: From the germline J gene comes the end of the CDR3, since the read stops 3 residues before it. The rearrangement joins TRBV4-1 to TRBJ2-3; a possible D gene is TRBD2 (5 bases). Trimming removed 3 bases at V and 4 bases at J, with 17 bases between. The CDR3 is made up of 16 amino acids. CDR1 MGHRA and CDR2 YSYEKL come from the germline V gene. The CDR3 here is CASSHPLAFVSDTQYF. The CDR3 bases that were read are TGCGCCAGCAGCCACCCCCTAGCTTTCGTCTCAGATACG.

Of note for this clone: The read gets to within 3 residues of the CDR3 end, and the germline J gene fills in the rest. The chain carries TRBV20-1 and TRBJ2-4; D ambiguous. Germline CDR1 reads DFQATT; CDR2 reads SNEGSKA (reference sequence). V was trimmed by 4 bases and J by 0 bases, leaving 13 bases between them. CDR3 length: 15 amino acids. CDR3 DNA (partial): TGCAGTGCTATATGGCCGCAGAGAGCCAAAAACATT. It translates to CSAIWPQRAKNI. The whole CDR3 protein reads CSAIWPQRAKNIQYF.

As concerns this clone: The CDR3 extends 3 residues past the end of the read, so its final part is completed from the germline J gene. The chain is built from TRBV7-2 and TRBJ2-4; 7 bases agree with TRBD1. Germline V gene sequence: CDR1 SGHTA, CDR2 FQGNSA. The CDR3 consists of 14 residues. The CDR3 DNA, read in part, is TGTGCCAGCAGCTCAGACAGGGCCGCCCCAACT. It specifies CASSSDRAAPT. The complete CDR3 protein is CASSSDRAAPTQYF.

About this clone itself: The read gets to within 3 residues of the CDR3 end, and the germline J gene fills in the rest. V is TRBV19 and J is TRBJ2-6; the D is unclear. This CDR3 is built from 13 residues. Trimming pared 7 bases from V and 2 bases from J, leaving 6 bases between. CDR1 LNHDA and CDR2 SQIVND come from the germline V gene (reference sequence). The CDR3 DNA, read in part, is TGTGCCAGTACCCGGGCTGGGGCCAACGTC. Translated: CASTRAGANV. The CDR3 reads in full as CASTRAGANVLTF.

With regard to this clone: The read ends 3 residues before the CDR3 terminus; that terminus is restored from the germline J gene. The chain recombines TRBV29-1 with TRBJ2-7; the match to TRBD2 covers 13 bases. The CDR3 sequence is 14 residues long. Germline loops: CDR1 SQVTM, CDR2 ANQGSEA. J gave up 2 bases and V 7 bases, and 5 bases lay outside the gene matches. Partial CDR3 DNA: TGCAGCGCAGGGACTAGCGGGGCCCCCTACGAG. Protein: CSAGTSGAPYE. The entire CDR3 sequence reads CSAGTSGAPYEQYF.

To note about this clone: The read ends 3 residues early relative to the CDR3; the germline J gene fills the gap. The genes are TRBV29-1 and TRBJ2-2; tentative D call: TRBD2 (6 bases). Germline CDR1 SQVTM, CDR2 ANQGSEA. CDR3 length: 18 residues. CDR3 bases read: TGCAGCGTACCTGGGGGTACGTCGGGGGTTCCTGGGGCCAGCGTG. Residues: CSVPGGTSGVPGASV. Given in full, the CDR3 is CSVPGGTSGVPGASVLFF.

This CDR3 is CASSTYRERMNTEAFF. The part of the CDR3 DNA that was read is TGTGCCAGCAGCACCTACAGGGAAAGAATGAACACTGAA. The J gene is TRBJ1-1, the V gene TRBV13; TRBD1 is a possible D gene (6 bases). The read comes to an end 3 residues before the CDR3 does, leaving the germline J gene to fill in the end. V lost 5 bases and J lost 0, with 16 bases in between. Germline CDR1 PRHDT, CDR2 FYEKMQ (reference sequence). The CDR3 is 16 residues long. Together with reference TRBV13 and TRBJ1-1, the CDR3 gives the full variable domain: AAGVIQSPRHLIKEKRETATLKCYPIPRHDTVYWYQQGPGQDPQFLISFYEKMQSDKGSIPDRFSAQQFSDYHSELNMSSLELGDSALYFCASSTYRERMNTEAFFGQGTRLTVV.

Worth noting for this clone: The read ends 3 residues shy of where the CDR3 ends; the end is completed using the germline J gene. The chain employs TRBV5-1 and TRBJ2-3; D ambiguous. Germline V gives CDR1 SGHRS, CDR2 YFSETQ. The ends were cut back, 10 bases at V and 0 bases at J, with 9 bases in the middle. The CDR3 length is 12 residues. Partial CDR3 DNA: TGCGCCTCCGCGGCGAGCACAGATACG. Protein: CASAASTDT. The CDR3 reads in full as CASAASTDTQYF.

Regarding this clone: The sequenced fragment ends 3 residues before the CDR3 boundary, so the rest is inferred from the germline J gene. The chain recombines TRBV2 with TRBJ2-1, with TRBD2 matching 9 bases. The ends lost 7 bases at V and 3 bases at J; junction bases unmatched: 4. CDR1 and CDR2 from the germline V gene are SNHLY and FYNNEI. The CDR3 contains 14 residues. CDR3 in amino acids: CASTWTSVYNEQFF. The covered CDR3 bases are TGTGCCAGCACGTGGACTAGCGTCTACAATGAG. The full variable domain, completed using reference TRBV2 and TRBJ2-1, is EPEVTQTPSHQVTQMGQEVILRCVPISNHLYFYWYRQILGQKVEFLVSFYNNEISEKSEIFDDQFSVERPDGSNFTLKIRSTKLEDSAMYFCASTWTSVYNEQFFGPGTRLTVL.

For this clone: The read ends 3 residues shy of where the CDR3 ends; the end is completed using the germline J gene. The chain carries TRBV4-2 and TRBJ1-3; 7 bases match TRBD1. Germline CDR1 and CDR2: LGHNA and YNFKEQ. This CDR3 spans 17 amino acids. J was trimmed by 2 bases and V by 3 bases; bases with no gene match: 10. The CDR3 protein is CASSQGTASRTGNTIYF. The covered CDR3 bases are TGTGCCAGCAGCCAGGGGACAGCCTCTAGAACTGGAAACACC.

Points on this clone: The read terminates 3 residues ahead of where the CDR3 ends, so the germline J gene completes it. The J gene is TRBJ1-4, the V gene TRBV28, with D unresolved. Germline CDR1 is MDHEN and CDR2 is SYDVKM. The CDR3 contains 16 residues. Trimming cost V 6 bases and J 6 bases, with 20 bases left between them. The part of the CDR3 DNA that was read is TGTGCCAGCAGGCCCGGAGCGGGATGGTTTCATGAAAAA. Translating gives CASRPGAGWFHEK. The CDR3 reads in full as CASRPGAGWFHEKLFF.

Concerning this clone itself: The sequenced fragment ends 3 residues before the CDR3 boundary, so the rest is inferred from the germline J gene. This chain uses TRBV12-3 or TRBV12-4 with TRBJ1-5, with no clear D. Trimming removed 3 bases from V and 6 bases from J, with 9 bases in between. The CDR3 sequence is 13 residues long. CDR3 amino acids: CASSFWQGQPQHF. The sequenced part of the CDR3 DNA is TGTGCCAGCAGTTTCTGGCAAGGTCAGCCC.

CDR3 amino acids: CASVPRGQETQYF. Partial CDR3 DNA: TGTGCCAGCGTGCCTAGGGGACAAGAGACC. V gene TRBV5-6 combines with J gene TRBJ2-5, with D possibly being TRBD1 (5 bases). With the read ending 3 residues before the CDR3 end, the germline J gene is used to fill in that end. The V gene lost 7 bases and the J gene lost 2 bases, with 12 bases spanning the gap. Per germline, CDR1 SGHDT and CDR2 YYEEEE. The CDR3 covers 13 residues.

Worth noting for this clone: The read falls 3 residues short of the CDR3 end, and the missing part is taken from the germline J gene. J is TRBJ2-3 and V is TRBV7-8; D is ambiguous. Trimming removed 2 bases at V and 0 bases at J, with 6 bases between. Germline CDR1 and CDR2: SGHVS and FQNEAQ. CDR3 length: 14 residues. The CDR3 DNA, read in part, is TGTGCCAGCAGCTTATCGGTGAGCACAGATACG. This gives the protein CASSLSVSTDT. In full, the CDR3 is CASSLSVSTDTQYF.

With respect to this clone: The sequenced fragment ends 3 residues before the CDR3 boundary, so the rest is inferred from the germline J gene. The J gene is TRBJ2-3, the V gene TRBV20-1; 14 bases map to TRBD2. This CDR3 is built from 15 residues. J lost 5 bases, V lost 6 bases, and 7 bases had no gene match. Germline CDR1 is DFQATT and CDR2 is SNEGSKA (reference sequence). The sequenced CDR3 bases are TGCAGTGCCCCGGAGACTAGCGGGAGGGTAGATACG. It specifies CSAPETSGRVDT. The full CDR3 reads CSAPETSGRVDTQYF.

Remarks on this clone: The CDR3 goes on 3 residues after the read ends, and that part is filled in from the germline J gene. This rearrangement joins TRBV20-1 to TRBJ2-6; D is possibly TRBD1 (5 bases). This CDR3 contains 14 residues. The V gene's germline CDR1 is DFQATT and CDR2 SNEGSKA (reference sequence). Trimming cost V 6 bases and J 3 bases, with 12 bases left between them. The CDR3: CSAPRAFGANVLTF. The part of the CDR3 DNA that was read is TGCAGTGCACCCAGGGCATTTGGGGCCAACGTC.

As for this clone: The read ends 3 residues shy of where the CDR3 ends; the end is completed using the germline J gene. The chain employs TRBV6-4 and TRBJ2-1, with 9 bases aligning to TRBD2. The CDR3 extends over 16 amino acids. The germline V gene encodes CDR1 MRHNA and CDR2 SNTAGT. V lost 1 base and J lost 0; bases outside the gene matches: 1. Partial CDR3 DNA: TGTGCCAGCAGTGACTTTAGCGGGAGCTCCTACAATGAG. Its protein is CASSDFSGSSYNE. The full-length CDR3 reads as CASSDFSGSSYNEQFF.

As concerns this clone: Read data end 3 residues before the CDR3 end; the end is taken from the germline J gene. The rearrangement uses TRBV6-2 or TRBV6-3 and TRBJ1-5; D possibly corresponds to TRBD1 (6 bases). The ends were cut back, 7 bases at V and 4 bases at J, with 17 bases in the middle. CDR1 and CDR2 (germline): MNHEY, SVGEGT. The CDR3 loop spans 15 amino acids. The part of the CDR3 DNA that was read is TGTGCCAGCACCCCCCCGGGCAGGGGTAATCAGCCC. Protein sequence: CASTPPGRGNQP. The entire CDR3 reads CASTPPGRGNQPQHF.

Points on this clone: Coverage ceases 3 residues before the CDR3 finishes, and the germline J gene fills in the end. V is TRBV19 and J is TRBJ2-1; 11 nucleotides align to TRBD1. The CDR3 is 15 amino acids. Trimming at V came to 3 bases and at J to 9 bases, leaving 7 bases not matched to a gene. Germline V lookup: CDR1 LNHDA, CDR2 SQIVND (reference sequence). CDR3 in amino acids: CASSIRDRGDSEQFF. The CDR3 DNA, read in part, is TGTGCCAGTAGTATTAGGGACAGGGGGGATAGTGAG.